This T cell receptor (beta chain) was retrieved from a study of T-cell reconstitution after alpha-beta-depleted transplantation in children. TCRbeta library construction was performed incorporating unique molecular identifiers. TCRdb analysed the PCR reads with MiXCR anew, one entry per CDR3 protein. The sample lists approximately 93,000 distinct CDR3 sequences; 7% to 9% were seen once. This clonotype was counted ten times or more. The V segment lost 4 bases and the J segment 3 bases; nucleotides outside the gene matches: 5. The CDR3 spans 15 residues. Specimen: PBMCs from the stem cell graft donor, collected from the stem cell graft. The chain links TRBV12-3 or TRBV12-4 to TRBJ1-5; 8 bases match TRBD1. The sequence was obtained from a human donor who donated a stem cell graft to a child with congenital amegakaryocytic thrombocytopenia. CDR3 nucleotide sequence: TGTGCCAGCAGTTCCGGGACAGGATTCAATCAGCCCCAGCATTTT. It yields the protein CASSSGTGFNQPQHF.